The sequence of this T cell receptor (beta chain) was determined in a study of blood T cell repertoires in COVID-19. Study in general: Acute and convalescent COVID-19 specimens originated in the United States, Italy and Spain. The analysed material was cDNA or gDNA that came from T cells, B-cell-depleted T cells, or PBMCs.

Original processing notes: Amplifying reference gene primers gave estimates of nucleated cell counts. Assay used: immunoSEQ multiplex PCR; TCRdb lists only in-frame clones, some missing. V, J and clone size are taken as reported in that table, and D and trimming were inferred from the DNA itself. In the table there are 250,000 to 300,000 clones, about nine tenths of which are singletons. V gave up 4 bases and J gave up 6 bases, with 13 bases separating them. The CDR3 runs to 13 residues. Germline assignment: CDR1 SGHNT and CDR2 YYREEE (reference sequence). Source material: peripheral blood. This receptor was identified in a woman aged 45 to 65 who had recovered from COVID-19. The J gene is TRBJ1-1, the V gene TRBV5-4; a possible D gene is TRBD1 (6 bases). CDR3 amino acids: CASSRQGWAEAFF. Written as DNA, the CDR3 is TGTGCCAGCAGCAGGCAGGGGTGGGCTGAAGCTTTCTTT.